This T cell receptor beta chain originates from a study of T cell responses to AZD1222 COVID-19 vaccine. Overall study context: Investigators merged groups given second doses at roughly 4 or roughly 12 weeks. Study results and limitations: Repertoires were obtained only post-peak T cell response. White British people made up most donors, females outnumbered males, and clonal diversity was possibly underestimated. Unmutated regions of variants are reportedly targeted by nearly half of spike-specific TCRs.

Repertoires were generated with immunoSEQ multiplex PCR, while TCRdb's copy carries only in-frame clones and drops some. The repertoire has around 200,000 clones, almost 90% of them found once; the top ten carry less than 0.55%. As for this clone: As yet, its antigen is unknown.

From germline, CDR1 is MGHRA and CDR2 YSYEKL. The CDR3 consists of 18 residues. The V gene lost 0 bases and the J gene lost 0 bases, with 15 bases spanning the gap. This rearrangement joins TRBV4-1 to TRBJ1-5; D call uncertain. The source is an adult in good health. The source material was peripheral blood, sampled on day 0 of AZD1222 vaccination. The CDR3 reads CASSQDPPQRYSNQPQHF. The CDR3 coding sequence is TGCGCCAGCAGCCAAGACCCTCCACAGCGCTATAGCAATCAGCCCCAGCATTTT.